Sequencing of this TCR beta chain was carried out in a study of cytomegalovirus exposure and HLA in healthy donors. Only a few counts were recorded for this clone. Its antigen is currently unknown. Primers for the PCR totalled 60 Vbeta and 13 Jbeta. Repertoires were generated with immunoSEQ multiplex PCR, while TCRdb's copy carries only in-frame clones and drops some. The top ten clones hold more than 0.5% of a sample with about 140,000 clones, 88% of them seen once. Regarding the study as a whole: Listed as cytomegalovirus-associated were 150 to 200 TCR beta chains. Later analysis demonstrated an association between a missense DCLRE1C variant and TCR beta V- and J-gene trimming. In a later analysis, across HLA loci, associated TCR counts were highest for DRB1, lowest for HLA-C.

The germline V gene encodes CDR1 SNHLY and CDR2 FYNNEI. The CDR3 runs 14 residues. Germline trimming cut 10 bases from V and 5 bases from J; bases unmatched to any gene: 7. The receptor was isolated from a woman aged 40 to 50 in good health and CMV-seronegative. The chain carries TRBV2 and TRBJ2-5, with 13 nucleotides matching TRBD2. The specimen sequenced was PBMCs. CDR3 sequence: CATGTSGIGETQYF. The CDR3 coding sequence is TGTGCCACCGGGACTAGCGGGATCGGCGAGACCCAGTACTTC.